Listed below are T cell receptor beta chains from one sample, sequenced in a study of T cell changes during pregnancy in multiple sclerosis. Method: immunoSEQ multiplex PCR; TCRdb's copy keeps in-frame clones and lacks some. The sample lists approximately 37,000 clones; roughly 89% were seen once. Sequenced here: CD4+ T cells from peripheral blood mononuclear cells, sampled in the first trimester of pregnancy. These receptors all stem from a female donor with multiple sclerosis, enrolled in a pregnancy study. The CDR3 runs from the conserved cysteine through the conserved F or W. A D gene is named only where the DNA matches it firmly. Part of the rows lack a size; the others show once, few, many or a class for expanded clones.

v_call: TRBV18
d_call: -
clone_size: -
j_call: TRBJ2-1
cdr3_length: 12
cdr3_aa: CASSPMAGEQFF
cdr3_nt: TGTGCCAGCTCACCGATGGCGGGTGAGCAGTTCTTC

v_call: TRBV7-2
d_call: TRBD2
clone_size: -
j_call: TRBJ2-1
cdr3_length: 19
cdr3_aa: CASSSRKELASGRAYEQFF
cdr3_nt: TGTGCCAGCAGCTCCCGAAAGGAATTGGCTAGCGGGAGGGCCTATGAGCAGTTCTTC

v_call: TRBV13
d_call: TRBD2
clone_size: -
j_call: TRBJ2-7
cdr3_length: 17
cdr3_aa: CASSSGLAGGGSYEQYF
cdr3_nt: TGTGCCAGCAGCTCGGGACTAGCGGGAGGAGGTTCTTACGAGCAGTACTTC

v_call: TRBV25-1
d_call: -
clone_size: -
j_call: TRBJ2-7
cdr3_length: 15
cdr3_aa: CASSESEGSGYEQYF
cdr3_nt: TGTGCCAGCAGTGAATCAGAAGGGTCGGGGTACGAGCAGTACTTC

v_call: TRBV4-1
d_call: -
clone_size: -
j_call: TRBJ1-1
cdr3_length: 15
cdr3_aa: CASSQVPGPRTEAFF
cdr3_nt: TGCGCCAGCAGCCAAGTCCCAGGGCCAAGGACTGAAGCTTTCTTT

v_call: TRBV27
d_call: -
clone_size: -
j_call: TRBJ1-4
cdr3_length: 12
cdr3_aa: CASRDNNEKLFF
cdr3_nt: TGTGCCAGCAGGGACAATAATGAAAAACTGTTTTTT

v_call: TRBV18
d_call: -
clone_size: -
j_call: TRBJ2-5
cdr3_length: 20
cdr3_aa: CASSLPPPDRWAGHQETQYF
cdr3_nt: TGTGCCAGCTCACTTCCCCCCCCGGATCGCTGGGCAGGGCACCAAGAGACCCAGTACTTC

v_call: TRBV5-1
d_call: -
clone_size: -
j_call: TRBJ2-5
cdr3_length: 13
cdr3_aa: CASSLAYQETQYF
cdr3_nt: TGCGCCAGCAGCTTGGCGTACCAAGAGACCCAGTACTTC

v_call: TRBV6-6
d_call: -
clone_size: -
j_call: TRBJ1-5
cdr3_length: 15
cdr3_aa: CASSSDRTNNQPQHF
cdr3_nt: TGTGCCAGCAGTTCGGATAGGACAAACAATCAGCCCCAGCATTTT

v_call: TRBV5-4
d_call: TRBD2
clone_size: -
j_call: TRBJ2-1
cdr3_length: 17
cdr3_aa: CASSFGGTSGRTNEQFF
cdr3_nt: TGTGCCAGCAGCTTTGGGGGAACTAGCGGGAGAACGAATGAGCAGTTCTTC

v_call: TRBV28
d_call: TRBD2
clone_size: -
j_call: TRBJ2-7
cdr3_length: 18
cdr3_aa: CASSAPGLASISSYEQYF
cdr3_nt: TGTGCCAGCAGTGCACCGGGACTAGCGTCTATTAGCTCCTACGAGCAGTACTTC

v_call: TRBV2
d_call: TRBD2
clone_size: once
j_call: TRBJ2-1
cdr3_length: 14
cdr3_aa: CASSRLAAYNEQFF
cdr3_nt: TGTGCCAGCAGTAGACTAGCGGCCTACAATGAGCAGTTCTTC

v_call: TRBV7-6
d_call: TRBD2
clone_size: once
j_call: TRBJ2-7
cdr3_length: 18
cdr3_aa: CASSLVPPTSGSWYEQYF
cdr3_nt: TGTGCCAGCAGCTTAGTTCCTCCCACTAGCGGGAGTTGGTACGAGCAGTACTTC

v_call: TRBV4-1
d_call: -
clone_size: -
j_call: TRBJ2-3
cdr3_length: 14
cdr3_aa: CASSQDSGTDTQYF
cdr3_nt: TGCGCCAGCAGCCAAGATTCGGGCACAGATACGCAGTATTTT

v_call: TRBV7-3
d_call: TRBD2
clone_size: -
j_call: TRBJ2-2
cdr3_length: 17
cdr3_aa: CASSHPSGGRDTGELFF
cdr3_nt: TGTGCCAGCAGCCACCCCTCGGGGGGTCGTGACACCGGGGAGCTGTTTTTT

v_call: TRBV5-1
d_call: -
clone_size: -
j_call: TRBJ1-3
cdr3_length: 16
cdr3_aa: CASSLISGLSGNTIYF
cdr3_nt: TGCGCCAGCAGCTTGATCTCCGGACTCTCTGGAAACACCATATATTTT

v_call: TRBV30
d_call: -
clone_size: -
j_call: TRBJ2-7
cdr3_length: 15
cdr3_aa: CAWRVGRRSSYEQYF
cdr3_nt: TGTGCCTGGAGAGTCGGGAGAAGGTCCTCCTACGAGCAGTACTTC

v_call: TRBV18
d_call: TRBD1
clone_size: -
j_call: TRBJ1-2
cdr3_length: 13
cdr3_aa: CASSPRDRDGYTF
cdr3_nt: TGTGCCAGCTCACCACGGGACAGGGATGGCTACACCTTC

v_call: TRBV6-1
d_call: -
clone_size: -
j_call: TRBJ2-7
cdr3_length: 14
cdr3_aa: CASSEQQGFYEQYF
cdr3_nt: TGTGCCAGCAGTGAACAGCAGGGCTTCTACGAGCAGTACTTC

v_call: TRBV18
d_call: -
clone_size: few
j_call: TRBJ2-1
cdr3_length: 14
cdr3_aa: CASSPVATNNEQFF
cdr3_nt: TGTGCCAGCTCACCAGTCGCTACCAACAATGAGCAGTTCTTC

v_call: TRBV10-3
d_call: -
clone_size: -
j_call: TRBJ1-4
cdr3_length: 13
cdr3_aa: CAITRALGEKLFF
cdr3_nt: TGTGCCATCACCAGGGCTTTGGGTGAAAAACTGTTTTTT

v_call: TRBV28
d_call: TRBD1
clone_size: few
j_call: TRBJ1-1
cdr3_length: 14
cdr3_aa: CASSSGQGGTEAFF
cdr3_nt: TGTGCCAGCAGTTCGGGACAGGGGGGGACTGAAGCTTTCTTT

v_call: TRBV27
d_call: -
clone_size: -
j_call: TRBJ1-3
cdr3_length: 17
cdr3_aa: CASSLSAGHHSGNTIYF
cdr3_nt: TGTGCCAGCAGTTTATCGGCGGGGCACCACTCTGGAAACACCATATATTTT

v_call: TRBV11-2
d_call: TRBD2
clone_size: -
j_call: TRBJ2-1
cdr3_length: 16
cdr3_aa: CASSLAGGRDYNEQFF
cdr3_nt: TGTGCCAGCAGCTTAGCTGGCGGGAGAGATTACAATGAGCAGTTCTTC

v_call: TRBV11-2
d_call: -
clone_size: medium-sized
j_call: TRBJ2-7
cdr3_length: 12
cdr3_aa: CASSQGLLQQYF
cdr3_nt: TGTGCCAGCAGCCAAGGACTATTACAGCAGTACTTC

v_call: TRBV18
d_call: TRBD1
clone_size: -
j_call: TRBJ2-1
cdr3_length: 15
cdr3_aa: CASSPRTGGGDEQFF
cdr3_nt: TGTGCCAGCTCACCGAGGACAGGGGGCGGGGATGAGCAGTTCTTC

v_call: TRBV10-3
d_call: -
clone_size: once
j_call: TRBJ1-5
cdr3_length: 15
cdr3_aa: CAISEGGSRNQPQHF
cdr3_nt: TGTGCCATCAGTGAGGGGGGCAGCCGCAATCAGCCCCAGCATTTT

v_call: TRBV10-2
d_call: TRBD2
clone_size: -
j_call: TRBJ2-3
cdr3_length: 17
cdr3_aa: CASTSSSRAGVPDTQYF
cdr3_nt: TGCGCCAGCACCTCCTCCTCGAGAGCGGGAGTGCCAGATACGCAGTATTTT

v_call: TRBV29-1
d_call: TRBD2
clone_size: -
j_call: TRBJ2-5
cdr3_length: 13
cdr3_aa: CSVRLADQETQYF
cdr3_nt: TGCAGCGTTAGACTAGCGGACCAAGAGACCCAGTACTTC

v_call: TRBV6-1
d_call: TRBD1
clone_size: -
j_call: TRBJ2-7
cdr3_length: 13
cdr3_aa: CASSDDRGLEQYF
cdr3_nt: TGTGCCAGCAGTGACGACAGGGGGCTTGAGCAGTACTTC

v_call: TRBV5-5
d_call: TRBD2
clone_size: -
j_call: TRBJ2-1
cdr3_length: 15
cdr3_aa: CASSLLLAGVNEQFF
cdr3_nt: TGTGCCAGCAGCTTGCTCCTAGCGGGAGTAAATGAGCAGTTCTTC